This passage covers 31 T cell receptor beta chains from one sample sequenced in a study of T-cell reconstitution after alpha-beta-depleted transplantation in children. Preparation of the TCRbeta library involved a method that used unique molecular identifiers. Using its own MiXCR run on the PCR reads, TCRdb lists one record per CDR3 protein. The table has about 980,000 distinct CDR3 sequences, 25% to 35% seen once; the top ten hold 28%. The sample consisted of PBMCs, mostly from graft donor cells, taken 360 days after TCRalphabeta/CD19-depleted stem cell transplant. The receptors here all came from a boy younger than two who had a stem cell transplant for SCID, so the T cells may come from the graft donor.

This clonotype was seen a few times. This chain links TRBV20-1 with TRBJ2-7, with 10 bases that match TRBD1. Germline CDR1 reads DFQATT; CDR2 reads SNEGSKA (reference sequence). The CDR3 sequence is 11 residues long. The CDR3 DNA reads as TGCAGCGGGACAGGGGCACACGAGCAGTACTTC. This encodes CSGTGAHEQYF.

The CDR3 coding sequence is TGCAGTGCTAGAGATCGGCATAGGACTAACTATGGCTACACCTTC. Protein product: CSARDRHRTNYGYTF. The chain combines TRBV20-1 with TRBJ1-2; D call uncertain. Germline CDR1 and CDR2: DFQATT and SNEGSKA (reference sequence). V was clipped by 0 bases and J by 0 bases, with 11 bases between them. The CDR3 extends over 15 amino acids.

This clonotype was recorded many times. This chain links TRBV19 with TRBJ2-7; D is tentatively TRBD1 or TRBD2 (6 bases each). With 3 bases removed from V and 2 bases from J, the gap between germline ends came to 11 bases. There are 14 residues in the CDR3. The V gene's germline CDR1 is LNHDA and CDR2 SQIVND (reference sequence). The CDR3 nucleotides read TGTGCCAGTAGTATCGATAGGGGGGCCTACGAGCAGTACTTC. Its translation is CASSIDRGAYEQYF.

The genes are TRBV5-6 and TRBJ2-7, with TRBD1 matching 7 bases. V lost 3 bases, J lost 5 bases, and 11 bases stayed unmatched. This CDR3 contains 15 residues. Per the germline V gene, CDR1 is SGHDT and CDR2 is YYEEEE. In DNA form, the CDR3 reads TGTGCCAGCAGCTCCGGACAGGCTCCCTTCGACGAGCAGTACTTC. This codes for CASSSGQAPFDEQYF.

V usage is TRBV25-1 and J usage is TRBJ1-1; D uncertain. V lost 1 base, J lost 0 bases, and 12 bases lay in between. The CDR3 covers 16 residues. CDR1 is MGHDK, CDR2 SYGVNS, per germline. In DNA form, the CDR3 reads TGTGCCAGCAGTGAATCCCGGACCTTCATGAACACTGAAGCTTTCTTT. This codes for CASSESRTFMNTEAFF. The whole variable domain, remainder taken from reference TRBV25-1 and TRBJ1-1, is EADIYQTPRYLVIGTGKKITLECSQTMGHDKMYWYQQDPGMELHLIHYSYGVNSTEKGDLSSESTVSRIRTEHFPLTLESARPSHTSQYLCASSESRTFMNTEAFFGQGTRLTVV.

The sample holds a few counts of this clonotype. CDR3 sequence: CAISEWVNTEAFF. CDR3 coding DNA: TGTGCCATCAGTGAGTGGGTAAACACTGAAGCTTTCTTT. The rearrangement links TRBV10-3 to TRBJ1-1; D gene uncertain. Trimming stripped 1 base from V and 2 bases from J, with 5 bases between. This CDR3 region has 13 residues. Germline V lookup: CDR1 ENHRY, CDR2 SYGVKD.

This clonotype came up a few times. The chain uses TRBV24-1 and TRBJ2-1; possible D gene TRBD2, 6 bases. Per germline, CDR1 KGHDR and CDR2 SFDVKD. The V and J ends lost 1 base and 8 bases respectively, with 14 bases between them. The CDR3 is 15 residues long. The CDR3 loop is CATSDFGGSGYEQFF. The CDR3 nucleotides are TGTGCCACCAGTGATTTCGGGGGAAGTGGATATGAGCAGTTCTTC.

The rearrangement uses TRBV9 and TRBJ2-5; D possibly corresponds to TRBD2 (6 bases). Germline values: CDR1 SGDLS, CDR2 YYNGEE. CDR3 length: 16 amino acids. The germline V and J ends were trimmed by 3 bases and 4 bases, with 19 bases remaining between them. The CDR3 DNA reads TGTGCCAGCAGCGGGGGGGTGGGAGGTTTCGCAGAGACCCAGTACTTC. It yields the protein CASSGGVGGFAETQYF.

This sequence joins TRBV20-1 and TRBJ2-5; the D gene is possibly TRBD2 (6 bases). Trimming took 3 bases from V and 2 from J, leaving 10 bases between them. This CDR3 spans 13 amino acids. Germline V lookup: CDR1 DFQATT, CDR2 SNEGSKA (reference sequence). The CDR3 DNA reads as TGCAGTGCTAGCCGGGACTTACAAGAGACCCAGTACTTC. Its protein product is CSASRDLQETQYF.

The chain carries TRBV24-1 and TRBJ2-1; maybe TRBD2 (5 bases). Germline-derived CDR1 and CDR2 are KGHDR and SFDVKD. The germline V and J ends were trimmed by 3 bases and 3 bases, with 17 bases remaining between them. This CDR3 has 17 residues. CDR3 sequence reads: CATSDPPLSAGYNEQFF. CDR3 DNA: TGTGCCACCAGTGATCCCCCGTTATCGGCGGGCTACAATGAGCAGTTCTTC.

V is TRBV5-1 and J is TRBJ2-1; TRBD2 might be the D (6 bases). The V end lost 0 bases, the J end lost 7 bases, and 17 bases lay between the germline ends. CDR1 and CDR2 from the germline V gene are SGHRS and YFSETQ. The CDR3 is 16 residues long. The CDR3 is CASSLVGGVRRNEQFF. CDR3 coding DNA: TGCGCCAGCAGCTTGGTTGGAGGGGTACGTAGGAATGAGCAGTTCTTC.

J is TRBJ1-5 and V is TRBV7-8; no reliable D call. Trimming took 0 bases from V and 4 from J, leaving 16 bases between them. The CDR3 extends over 17 amino acids. Germline CDR1 reads SGHVS; CDR2 reads FQNEAQ. The CDR3 nucleotides read TGTGCCAGCAGCTTAGCGCGGTTAGGTATTGGGAATCAGCCCCAGCATTTT. Its protein is CASSLARLGIGNQPQHF.

This chain uses TRBV12-3 or TRBV12-4 with TRBJ2-3; D possibly corresponds to TRBD1 (5 bases). Trimming left V 11 bases short and J 1 base short, with 13 bases between. The length of the CDR3 is 13 residues. In nucleotides, the CDR3 is TGTGCCTACAGGCTACCTGGCACAGATACGCAGTATTTT. Its protein is CAYRLPGTDTQYF.

For this clonotype: At one of its ends the junction is not consistent with the germline gene, which may arise from a read error. The chain links TRBV5-1 to TRBJ1-1, with D unresolved. CDR1 is SGHRS, CDR2 YFSETQ, per germline. The CDR3 has 13 residues. The chain's CDR3 is CASSLGPNTEALF. The DNA for the CDR3 is TGCGCCAGCAGCTTGGGACCGAACACTGAAGCTTTGTTT.

The rearrangement links TRBV10-2 to TRBJ1-2; D uncertain. Trimming took off 5 bases at V and 2 bases at J, with 12 bases between the two ends. Germline V gene data show CDR1 as WSHSY and CDR2 as SAAADI. This CDR3 contains 14 residues. CDR3 residues: CASSLGSPNYGYTF. In DNA form, the CDR3 reads TGCGCCAGCAGTTTGGGCAGCCCGAACTATGGCTACACCTTC.

The chain joins TRBV7-2 to TRBJ2-3; 11 nucleotides align to TRBD1. Germline CDR1 SGHTA, CDR2 FQGNSA. The CDR3 extends over 16 amino acids. Unmatched junction bases numbered 5, after V lost 3 bases and J lost 3 bases. The CDR3 protein is CASSFTRDRGTDTQYF. Here the CDR3 DNA reads TGTGCCAGCAGCTTTACGCGGGACAGGGGGACAGATACGCAGTATTTT.

This chain connects TRBV6-2 or TRBV6-3 to TRBJ1-2; 7 bases are a match to TRBD1. CDR1 is MNHEY and CDR2 is SVGEGT in the germline V gene. V lost 6 bases and J lost 8; bases outside the gene matches: 15. The CDR3 covers 15 residues. CDR3 coding DNA: TGTGCCAGCAGGACTCCCTCCGAGGGGGCCTTCGGCTACACCTTC. Amino acid sequence: CASRTPSEGAFGYTF.

This clonotype was seen a few times. This chain links TRBV9 with TRBJ2-4; D possibly corresponds to TRBD2 (7 bases). Germline assignment: CDR1 SGDLS and CDR2 YYNGEE. The CDR3 spans 16 residues. The V end lost 4 bases, the J end lost 11 bases, and 25 bases lay between the germline ends. The CDR3 DNA reads TGTGCCAGCAGCTCGCGGACAGAGCTAACTAGCGAATTTCAGTACTTC. Protein sequence: CASSSRTELTSEFQYF.

The chain combines TRBV20-1 with TRBJ2-5; D gene unclear. V dropped 6 bases and J dropped 5 bases, with 19 bases sitting between them. Germline-derived CDR1 and CDR2 are DFQATT and SNEGSKA (reference sequence). CDR3 length: 14 amino acids. The CDR3 DNA follows: TGCAGTGCCCCAATGGATAAGGTTTACGAGACCCAGTACTTC. This encodes CSAPMDKVYETQYF.

The chain is built from TRBV5-5 and TRBJ2-3, with D unresolved. The CDR3 loop spans 14 amino acids. Trimming removed 4 bases from V and 0 bases from J, with 9 bases in between. Germline V gives CDR1 SGHKS, CDR2 YYEKEE (reference sequence). CDR3 residues: CASSPPWSTDTQYF. The CDR3 DNA reads TGTGCCAGCAGCCCTCCTTGGAGCACAGATACGCAGTATTTT.

This clonotype was detected a few times. The V and J genes are TRBV20-1 and TRBJ1-1; 7 bases are shared with TRBD1. Germline CDR1 is DFQATT and CDR2 is SNEGSKA (reference sequence). The CDR3 sequence is 14 residues long. The CDR3 DNA sequence: TGCGGGGGACAGATTCTTAATATGAACACTGAAGCTTTCTTT. Translating gives CGGQILNMNTEAFF.

The chain is built from TRBV4-3 and TRBJ1-4; a weak D match, TRBD1 (5 bases). The V end was cut by 1 base, the J end by 6 bases, with 12 bases between. The CDR3 sequence is 15 residues long. Germline V gene sequence: CDR1 LGHNA, CDR2 YSLEER. This CDR3 reads CASSQVPGRDEKLFF. DNA of the CDR3: TGCGCCAGCAGCCAAGTCCCGGGACGTGATGAAAAACTGTTTTTT.

V is TRBV6-5 and J is TRBJ2-7; 8 bases agree with TRBD1. Germline trimming cut 0 bases from V and 3 bases from J; bases unmatched to any gene: 4. CDR1 and CDR2 (germline): MNHEY, SVGAGI. CDR3 length: 15 residues. The CDR3 protein is CASSYSDRGHYEQYF. The CDR3 nucleotides read TGTGCCAGCAGTTACTCCGACAGGGGACACTACGAGCAGTACTTC.

This clonotype occurred a few times. The chain joins TRBV5-4 to TRBJ2-5; possible D gene TRBD2, 5 bases. This CDR3 has 15 residues. V was shortened by 1 base and J by 5 bases, with 15 bases between the two germline ends. Germline values: CDR1 SGHNT, CDR2 YYREEE (reference sequence). The CDR3 is CASSLFGIRRETQYF. As DNA, the CDR3 is TGTGCCAGCAGCTTGTTTGGGATACGGAGGGAGACCCAGTACTTC.

The J gene is TRBJ2-1, the V gene TRBV20-1, with 9 bases identical to TRBD2. V shed 0 bases, J shed 7 bases, and the junction held 10 bases outside the gene matches. CDR3 length: 16 amino acids. Germline V gene data show CDR1 as DFQATT and CDR2 as SNEGSKA (reference sequence). CDR3 coding DNA: TGCAGTGCTAGAGAGACTAGCGGTCCCTCCCCAAATGAGCAGTTCTTC. This codes for CSARETSGPSPNEQFF.

This rearrangement joins TRBV5-1 to TRBJ1-1; D remains unclear. CDR1 and CDR2 from the germline V gene are SGHRS and YFSETQ. This CDR3 comprises 15 residues. Trimming took 4 bases from V and 1 from J, leaving 14 bases between them. The CDR3 region is CASSPNRLKNTEAFF. CDR3 sequence (DNA): TGCGCCAGCAGCCCTAATCGACTGAAGAACACTGAAGCTTTCTTT.

This rearrangement joins TRBV5-1 to TRBJ2-1; D perhaps matches TRBD1 (6 bases). V lost 7 bases to trimming and J lost 4 bases, with 15 bases between them. Germline V lookup: CDR1 SGHRS, CDR2 YFSETQ. CDR3 size: 14 residues. The CDR3 region is CASAGAGVYNEQFF. In DNA form, the CDR3 reads TGCGCCAGCGCAGGGGCAGGGGTTTACAATGAGCAGTTCTTC.

CDR3 residues: CASSPPGRDSYNEQFF. CDR3 sequence (DNA): TGTGCCAGCAGTCCCCCCGGCAGGGACTCCTACAATGAGCAGTTCTTC. The V and J genes are TRBV12-3 or TRBV12-4 and TRBJ2-1; tentative D call: TRBD1 (5 bases). V gave up 5 bases and J gave up 0 bases, with 14 bases separating them. The CDR3 loop spans 16 amino acids.

The sample holds a few counts of this clonotype. The rearrangement joins TRBV7-2 to TRBJ2-5; weak D call: TRBD1 (5 bases). The V end lost 1 base, the J end lost 4 bases, and 10 bases lay between the germline ends. Germline V gene data show CDR1 as SGHTA and CDR2 as FQGNSA. CDR3 length: 14 amino acids. This CDR3 reads CASSLGSRVETQYF. In nucleotides, the CDR3 is TGTGCCAGCAGCTTAGGTAGCAGGGTAGAGACCCAGTACTTC.

This clonotype was seen many times. The chain recombines TRBV4-3 with TRBJ2-1, with D perhaps matching TRBD2 (5 bases). The CDR3 is 14 amino acids. V was trimmed by 4 bases and J by 8 bases, leaving 15 bases between them. The germline gives CDR1 LGHNA, CDR2 YSLEER. CDR3: CASSRETRGHEQFF. The CDR3 bases are TGCGCCAGCAGCCGCGAGACCCGAGGGCATGAGCAGTTCTTC.

The table lists this clonotype with many counts. V is TRBV5-1 and J is TRBJ1-1, with a tentative D call TRBD1 (5 bases). Germline V gene lookup returns CDR1 SGHRS and CDR2 YFSETQ. CDR3 length equals 13 residues. Trimming pared 6 bases from V and 1 base from J, leaving 10 bases between. The CDR3 loop reads CASMGQPNTEAFF. For the CDR3, the DNA is TGCGCCAGCATGGGGCAGCCGAACACTGAAGCTTTCTTT.